This T cell receptor (beta chain) was obtained from a study of T cells in Graves' hyperthyroidism and ophthalmopathy. Study in general: At initial diagnosis, before any treatment had begun, peripheral blood was obtained.

To note about this clonotype: An end of the junction differs from the germline gene, which may be a read error.

RNA transcripts served as the template for amplifying TCR beta CDR3 regions. HTBI primers were used for first-round RT-PCR of the TCR CDR3. TCRdb re-derived calls from the multiplex PCR reads in MiXCR, one entry per CDR3 protein. The profile shows hundreds of thousands of distinct CDR3 sequences, under 25% of them singletons. Any patient presenting with uncontrolled infection, other autoimmune disease, pregnancy or lactation was left out. This clonotype was sampled from a man aged 25 to 40 with Graves' ophthalmopathy. Material for sequencing was blood.

The CDR3 bases are TGTGCCAGCAGCTCCAACGGACAGTCGAACACCGGGGGGCTGTTTTTT. Translating it yields CASSSNGQSNTGGLFF. J is TRBJ2-2 and V is TRBV7-8, with D perhaps matching TRBD1 or TRBD2 (6 bases each). This CDR3 has 16 residues. Germline CDR1 SGHVS, CDR2 FQNEAQ. Full variable domain (rest looked up from reference TRBV7-8 and TRBJ2-2): GAGVSQSPRYKVAKRGQDVALRCDPISGHVSLFWYQQALGQGPEFLTYFQNEAQLDKSGLPSDRFFAERPEGSVSTLKIQRTQQEDSAVYLCASSSNGQSNTGGLFFGEGSRLTVL.